This entry lists 28 T cell receptor beta chains sequenced from one sample in a study of blood T cell repertoires in COVID-19 (dated by TCRdb to about 2020). The method was the immunoSEQ multiplex PCR assay. Imported from immuneACCESS, the table was reduced by TCRdb to in-frame sequences with V and J called. These copies leave out some clones; in studies compared against another copy, an unresolved V gene accounts for under half, and the cause of the remainder is not known. Counted in this sample were approximately 100,000 clones; around 85% of them appeared once. Around 12% of the sample rests with the top ten. Material for sequencing was peripheral blood. These receptor sequences come from a human donor in a cohort sampled during active COVID-19.

The chain is built from TRBV30 and TRBJ2-1; TRBD2 aligns across 7 bases. With 1 base clipped from V and 3 bases from J, the junction kept 18 bases outside the gene matches. Germline CDR1 and CDR2: GTSNPN and SVGIG (reference sequence). The CDR3 loop spans 19 amino acids. The DNA for the CDR3 is TGTGCCTGGAGTGGGACTAGTCTGACGCTCCGCCCCCTCTACAATGAGCAGTTCTTC. Its protein product is CAWSGTSLTLRPLYNEQFF.

V usage is TRBV30 and J usage is TRBJ2-5; 9 nucleotides line up with TRBD2. The V and J ends lost 5 bases and 5 bases, in that order; junction bases with no gene match: 18. Germline V CDR1 and CDR2: GTSNPN, SVGIG (reference sequence). The CDR3 consists of 17 residues. The CDR3 protein is CAWGEGAGGYTRETQYF. In DNA form, the CDR3 reads TGTGCCTGGGGTGAGGGTGCGGGAGGGTATACGAGGGAGACCCAGTACTTC.

The V call is TRBV4-3, the J call TRBJ1-1; D uncertain. Germline V gives CDR1 LGHNA, CDR2 YSLEER. The V gene lost 1 base and the J gene lost 1 base, with 7 bases spanning the gap. The CDR3 extends over 14 amino acids. The CDR3 bases are TGCGCCAGCAGCCAAGGACTAAGGAACACTGAAGCTTTCTTT. This translates into CASSQGLRNTEAFF.

The rearrangement links TRBV6-1 to TRBJ2-2, with D tentatively TRBD2 (7 bases). Germline V lookup: CDR1 MNHNS, CDR2 SASEGT. V dropped 1 base and J dropped 6 bases, with 30 bases sitting between them. The CDR3 length is 21 residues. The CDR3 region is CASSEGRGGGGLMEVAGELFF. CDR3 bases: TGTGCCAGCAGTGAAGGAAGGGGAGGGGGGGGCCTAATGGAGGTCGCCGGGGAGCTGTTTTTT.

This clone was observed once. The rearrangement uses TRBV28 and TRBJ1-4; D possibly corresponds to TRBD1 (6 bases). Trimming removed 7 bases from V and 4 bases from J, with 16 bases in between. This CDR3 has 15 residues. Germline CDR1 MDHEN, CDR2 SYDVKM. CDR3 in DNA: TGTGCCAGCACCTTAGGGGGGGCCCTTAATGAAAAACTGTTTTTT. Its translation is CASTLGGALNEKLFF.

The V gene is TRBV29-1, the J gene TRBJ2-4; D call uncertain. The V gene lost 5 bases and the J gene lost 0 bases, with 11 bases spanning the gap. Looked up from germline, CDR1 is SQVTM and CDR2 is ANQGSEA. The CDR3 totals 14 residues. This chain's CDR3 is CSVRLKLAKNIQYF. For the CDR3, the DNA is TGCAGCGTTCGACTGAAACTAGCCAAAAACATTCAGTACTTC.

The V gene is TRBV7-9, the J gene TRBJ2-5; 8 bases match TRBD1. The germline V gene has CDR1 SEHNR and CDR2 FQNEAQ (reference sequence). This CDR3 has 14 residues. The V and J ends lost 3 bases and 4 bases, in that order; junction bases with no gene match: 4. The CDR3 DNA sequence: TGTGCCAGCAGCTTTGGACAGGGTGGAGAGACCCAGTACTTC. Its protein is CASSFGQGGETQYF.

V and J are TRBV3-1 (or the pseudogene TRBV3-2) and TRBJ1-4, with D perhaps TRBD1 (6 bases). The V end lost 2 bases, the J end lost 8 bases, and 15 bases lay between the germline ends. The germline V gene encodes CDR1 LGHDT and CDR2 YNNKEL (reference sequence). This CDR3 comprises 15 residues. The CDR3 sequence is CASSQMLGQGEKLFF. CDR3 sequence (DNA): TGTGCCAGCAGCCAAATGTTGGGGCAGGGGGAAAAACTGTTTTTT.

V usage is TRBV11-2 and J usage is TRBJ1-2; D call uncertain. Between the trimmed V and J ends, which lost 3 bases and 4 bases, there was a span of 9 bases. This CDR3 region has 13 residues. Germline assignment: CDR1 SGHAT and CDR2 FQNNGV. The CDR3 DNA is TGTGCCAGCAGCTTTGAGGGTGGCTATGGCTACACCTTC. This gives the protein CASSFEGGYGYTF.

The chain carries TRBV7-3 and TRBJ1-1, with a weak D call TRBD1 (6 bases). CDR3 length: 15 residues. Germline V CDR1 and CDR2: SGHTA, FQGTGA. Between the trimmed V and J ends, which lost 4 bases and 5 bases, there was a span of 17 bases. In DNA, the CDR3 is TGTGCCAGCAGCTCAGAGACGACAGGTCAAACTGAAGCTTTCTTT. Amino acids: CASSSETTGQTEAFF.

This chain connects TRBV10-3 to TRBJ2-1; D may be TRBD1 (6 bases). V was cut by 0 bases and J by 3 bases, with 15 bases left in between. Germline V gene sequence: CDR1 ENHRY, CDR2 SYGVKD. CDR3 length: 17 residues. This CDR3 reads CAISESEAGTSYNEQFF. CDR3 DNA sequence: TGTGCCATCAGTGAGTCAGAAGCAGGGACAAGCTACAATGAGCAGTTCTTC.

The chain has TRBV7-9 and TRBJ2-1; TRBD1 matches at 9 bases. The CDR3 runs 15 residues. V lost 2 bases to trimming and J lost 7 bases; unmatched junction nucleotides: 6. Looked up from germline, CDR1 is SEHNR and CDR2 is FQNEAQ (reference sequence). The CDR3, as DNA: TGTGCCAGCAGCTTACAACAGGGGGCGACGAATGAGCAGTTCTTC. Amino acid sequence: CASSLQQGATNEQFF.

J is TRBJ2-1 and V is TRBV4-3; TRBD2 might be the D (5 bases). This CDR3 spans 13 amino acids. Trimming removed 4 bases at V and 8 bases at J, with 12 bases between. Germline V gene lookup returns CDR1 LGHNA and CDR2 YSLEER. CDR3 residues: CASSRGLRDEQFF. DNA for the CDR3: TGCGCCAGCAGCCGCGGACTCCGGGATGAGCAGTTCTTC.

This chain connects TRBV27 to TRBJ1-1, with a possible D match to TRBD1 (5 bases). V was cut by 4 bases and J by 3 bases, with 12 bases left in between. This CDR3 region has 14 residues. CDR1 is MNHEY and CDR2 is SMNVEV in the germline V gene (reference sequence). DNA of the CDR3: TGTGCCAGCAGTTGGGTGGGGCAGTACACTGAAGCTTTCTTT. This gives the protein CASSWVGQYTEAFF.

The chain has TRBV18 and TRBJ2-7; D perhaps matches TRBD2 (6 bases). Germline values: CDR1 KGHSH, CDR2 LQKENI. The ends were cut back, 2 bases at V and 5 bases at J, with 10 bases in the middle. The CDR3 has 13 residues. DNA of the CDR3: TGTGCCAGCTCACCATTCGGCGGGGACGAGCAGTACTTC. It is translated as CASSPFGGDEQYF.

The rearrangement joins TRBV12-3 or TRBV12-4 to TRBJ1-1, with D possibly being TRBD1 (5 bases). With 11 bases removed from V and 3 bases from J, the gap between germline ends came to 16 bases. This CDR3 has 13 amino acids. CDR3 in DNA: TGTGCCGTCTCGATGGGGCTGGACACTGAAGCTTTCTTT. Protein product: CAVSMGLDTEAFF.

The rearrangement joins TRBV19 to TRBJ1-2; 9 bases line up with TRBD1. J gave up 7 bases and V 5 bases, and 8 bases lay outside the gene matches. CDR1 and CDR2 from the germline V gene are LNHDA and SQIVND (reference sequence). The CDR3 totals 14 residues. CDR3 protein: CASSPGRDRAGYTF. CDR3 bases: TGTGCCAGTAGTCCAGGTCGGGACAGGGCTGGCTACACCTTC.

V gene TRBV6-5 combines with J gene TRBJ2-5; TRBD2 might be the D (5 bases). In germline, CDR1 is MNHEY, CDR2 SVGAGI. CDR3 length equals 15 residues. V was cut by 5 bases and J by 4 bases, with 17 bases left in between. The CDR3 sequence is CASSPGVFGRETQYF. CDR3 DNA sequence: TGTGCCAGCAGTCCCGGGGTTTTCGGTCGAGAGACCCAGTACTTC.

This clone was recorded a few times. This rearrangement joins TRBV9 to TRBJ2-2, with TRBD1 matching over 7 bases. The germline V gene encodes CDR1 SGDLS and CDR2 YYNGEE. The junction had 7 bases not matched to a gene; V was cut back by 4 bases and J by 10 bases. The length of the CDR3 is 13 residues. The CDR3 region has the DNA TGTGCCAGCAGCATCCGACAGGGCGCGGAGCTGTTTTTT. It codes for CASSIRQGAELFF.

This chain uses TRBV18 with TRBJ1-1; D gene unclear. Germline V lookup: CDR1 KGHSH, CDR2 LQKENI. This CDR3 has 13 amino acids. Trimming shortened V by 2 bases and J by 3 bases, and 7 bases separated the two germline ends. The CDR3: CASSPERDTEAFF. The CDR3 DNA reads as TGTGCCAGCTCACCAGAGAGGGACACTGAAGCTTTCTTT. Based on the CDR3 plus reference TRBV18 and TRBJ1-1, the full variable domain is NAGVMQNPRHLVRRRGQEARLRCSPMKGHSHVYWYRQLPEEGLKFMVYLQKENIIDESGMPKERFSAEFPKEGPSILRIQQVVRGDSAAYFCASSPERDTEAFFGQGTRLTVV.

This chain uses TRBV11-2 with TRBJ1-1; a possible D gene is TRBD1 (6 bases). Per the germline V gene, CDR1 is SGHAT and CDR2 is FQNNGV. The CDR3 has 17 amino acids. V lost 5 bases and J lost 6, with 25 bases in between. The CDR3 protein is CASSDLFTGGRRAEAFF. As DNA, the CDR3 is TGTGCCAGCAGCGACCTGTTTACGGGGGGCCGGAGGGCTGAAGCTTTCTTT. Combining the CDR3 with reference TRBV11-2 and TRBJ1-1 gives the whole variable domain EAGVAQSPRYKIIEKRQSVAFWCNPISGHATLYWYQQILGQGPKLLIQFQNNGVVDDSQLPKDRFSAERLKGVDSTLKIQPAKLEDSAVYLCASSDLFTGGRRAEAFFGQGTRLTVV.

This clone was found many times. The chain joins TRBV2 to TRBJ1-5; 7 bases agree with TRBD1. The V gene's germline CDR1 is SNHLY and CDR2 FYNNEI. V dropped 5 bases and J dropped 2; count of bases not matched to a gene: 3. CDR3 size: 14 residues. CDR3 sequence (DNA): TGTGCCAGCAGTCCGGGACAGCGCAATCAGCCCCAGCATTTT. Protein product: CASSPGQRNQPQHF.

This chain links TRBV5-4 with TRBJ2-3; a weak D match, TRBD2 (6 bases). The CDR3 spans 15 residues. V lost 0 bases and J lost 2, with 10 bases in between. CDR1 SGHNT and CDR2 YYREEE come from the germline V gene (reference sequence). CDR3 sequence (DNA): TGTGCCAGCAGCTTGGGCGGGGTAACCACAGATACGCAGTATTTT. Protein sequence: CASSLGGVTTDTQYF.

The V gene is TRBV7-2, the J gene TRBJ2-1; 14 nucleotides agree with TRBD2. The CDR3 sequence is 16 residues long. Germline assignment: CDR1 SGHTA and CDR2 FQGNSA. J lost 7 bases, V lost 2 bases, and 4 bases had no gene match. Here the CDR3 DNA reads TGTGCCAGCAGCTTAAATGGACTAGCGGGAGGAAATGAGCAGTTCTTC. Translation gives CASSLNGLAGGNEQFF.

CDR3 sequence reads: CASSVVATGGTGELFF. The DNA for the CDR3 is TGTGCCAGCAGCGTAGTGGCGACAGGGGGCACCGGGGAGCTGTTTTTT. The gene calls are TRBV9 and TRBJ2-2, with 9 bases fitting TRBD1. This CDR3 has 16 amino acids. Germline V gene sequence: CDR1 SGDLS, CDR2 YYNGEE. With V trimmed by 0 bases and J by 4 bases, 4 bases remained unmatched.

The chain has TRBV25-1 and TRBJ1-1, with 10 bases that match TRBD1. J was trimmed by 3 bases and V by 6 bases; bases with no gene match: 13. CDR3 length: 17 amino acids. Germline CDR1 MGHDK, CDR2 SYGVNS. The CDR3, as DNA: TGTGCCAGCAGGCGGATTCCGGGACAGGGGAACCACACTGAAGCTTTCTTT. This translates into CASRRIPGQGNHTEAFF.

The chain combines TRBV4-1 with TRBJ1-5; the D gene is possibly TRBD1 (5 bases). V was trimmed by 4 bases and J by 3 bases, leaving 13 bases between them. Germline CDR1 is MGHRA and CDR2 is YSYEKL. The CDR3 totals 15 residues. CDR3 in DNA: TGCGCCAGCAGCCCCAGGGCTCTTTTCAATCAGCCCCAGCATTTT. Encoded protein: CASSPRALFNQPQHF.

The chain employs TRBV5-4 and TRBJ2-7, with D tentatively TRBD2 (7 bases). CDR1 and CDR2 from the germline V gene are SGHNT and YYREEE (reference sequence). The ends were cut back, 4 bases at V and 4 bases at J, with 15 bases in the middle. The CDR3 has 14 amino acids. The CDR3 nucleotides read TGTGCCAGCAGCAGGGGGGGGGCTAATTACGAGCAGTACTTC. Protein: CASSRGGANYEQYF.